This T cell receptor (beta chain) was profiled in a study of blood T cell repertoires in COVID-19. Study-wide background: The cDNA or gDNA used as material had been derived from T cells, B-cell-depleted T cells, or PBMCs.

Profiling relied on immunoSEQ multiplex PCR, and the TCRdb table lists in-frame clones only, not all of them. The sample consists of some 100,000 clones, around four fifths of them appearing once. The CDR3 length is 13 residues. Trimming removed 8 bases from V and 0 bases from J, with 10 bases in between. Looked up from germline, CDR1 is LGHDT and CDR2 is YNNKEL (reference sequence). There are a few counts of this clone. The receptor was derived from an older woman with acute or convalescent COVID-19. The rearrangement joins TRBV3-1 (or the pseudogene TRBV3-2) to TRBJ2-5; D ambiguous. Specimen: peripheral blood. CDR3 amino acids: CASEHRDQETQYF. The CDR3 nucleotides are TGTGCCAGCGAACACAGAGACCAAGAGACCCAGTACTTC.